This record looks at one TCR beta chain sequence and its context. The data were obtained in a study of blood T cell repertoires in COVID-19. Study-wide context: The origin of the acute and convalescent COVID-19 samples was the United States, Italy and Spain. Nucleic acid was either cDNA or gDNA, and it came from T cells, B-cell-depleted T cells, or PBMCs.

Under the authors' procedure: Reference gene primer amplification gave nucleated cell count estimates. Data came from immunoSEQ multiplex PCR; TCRdb stores just in-frame clones and leaves some out. D and trimming come from the DNA, and the V and J calls and clone size come from that table. The sample records about 140,000 clones, 70% to 90% being singletons. Deletions cut 1 base from V and 5 bases from J, with 9 bases between. This CDR3 is 14 amino acids long. The V gene's germline CDR1 is SGHVS and CDR2 FQNEAQ. The sample comprised peripheral blood. The chain joins TRBV7-8 to TRBJ1-5; D is perhaps TRBD1 (5 bases). The clonotype was recovered from a human donor in a cohort sampled during active COVID-19. CDR3 in DNA: TGTGCCAGCAGCTTAGAGGCAGGGTATCAGCCCCAGCATTTT. This codes for CASSLEAGYQPQHF.